The clone carrying this T cell receptor beta chain was counted a single time. The V end was cut by 4 bases, the J end by 7 bases, with 11 bases between. The CDR3 length is 13 residues. Germline V gives CDR1 MNHEY, CDR2 SVGAGI. This entry belongs to a study of blood T cell repertoires in COVID-19. Study-level information: T cells, B-cell-depleted T cells, or PBMCs supplied cDNA or gDNA.

Here immunoSEQ multiplex PCR was the method, and the copy in TCRdb shows in-frame clones only, minus some. This sample has fewer than 250,000 clones, with roughly four fifths found just once. The sequenced sample was peripheral blood. The V call is TRBV6-5, the J call TRBJ1-5, with D possibly being TRBD1 (6 bases). This sequence was found in a man aged 50-60 years with acute or convalescent COVID-19. CDR3 nucleotides: TGTGCCAGCAGTTTACAGGGTGGCCAGCCCCAGCATTTT. Translation gives CASSLQGGQPQHF.